This TCR beta chain was identified in a study of T cell responses to AZD1222 COVID-19 vaccine. Study observations and caveats: Baseline seropositivity characterized only a handful of AZD1222 recipients.

J lost 8 bases, V lost 8 bases, and 5 bases had no gene match. Per the germline V gene, CDR1 is WNHNN and CDR2 is SYGVQD (reference sequence). The CDR3 spans 12 residues. Remarks on this clone: Antigen unknown.

TCRdb keeps only in-frame clones here, not all; method: immunoSEQ multiplex PCR. The sample has roughly 150,000 clones; about nine tenths are singletons. Sequencing used peripheral blood, obtained on day 0 of AZD1222 vaccination. V gene TRBV10-1 combines with J gene TRBJ1-2; 10 bases are shared with TRBD1. This clonotype originated in an adult in good health. CDR3 coding DNA: TGCGCCAGCTCTGGGACAGGGGTCGGCTACACCTTC. This sequence encodes CASSGTGVGYTF.